These 29 T cell receptor beta chains were all obtained from the same sample, sequenced in a study of cytomegalovirus exposure and HLA in healthy donors. Both 60 Vbeta primers and 13 Jbeta primers went into the PCR. The repertoire was sequenced with immunoSEQ multiplex PCR; TCRdb's copy has only in-frame clones and lacks some. The sample includes over 150,000 clones, 79% of them seen just once. Input material: PBMCs. These receptors were collected from a girl under 18 in good health and CMV-seropositive.

The chain employs TRBV23-1 and TRBJ2-5; 7 bases line up with TRBD1. TRBV23-1 is filed as an ORF, its function uncertain. Trimming at V came to 4 bases and at J to 3 bases, leaving 5 bases not matched to a gene. This CDR3 is 14 amino acids long. The CDR3 coding sequence is TGCGCCAGCAGTCCCCCGACAGGGAAAGAGACCCAGTACTTC. It translates to CASSPPTGKETQYF.

The V call is TRBV9, the J call TRBJ1-1; 9 bases agree with TRBD1. V lost 3 bases to trimming and J lost 1 base; unmatched junction nucleotides: 1. This CDR3 is 14 amino acids long. The germline gives CDR1 SGDLS, CDR2 YYNGEE. The CDR3 sequence: CASSAQGANTEAFF. CDR3 DNA: TGTGCCAGCAGCGCACAGGGGGCGAACACTGAAGCTTTCTTT. The variable domain in full, with the rest retrieved from reference TRBV9 and TRBJ1-1, is DSGVTQTPKHLITATGQRVTLRCSPRSGDLSVYWYQQSLDQGLQFLIQYYNGEERAKGNILERFSAQQFPDLHSELNLSSLELGDSALYFCASSAQGANTEAFFGQGTRLTVV.

The genes are TRBV10-1 and TRBJ2-5, with a tentative D call TRBD2 (6 bases). V lost 1 base and J lost 2, with 14 bases in between. This CDR3 has 16 residues. The germline gives CDR1 WNHNN, CDR2 SYGVQD (reference sequence). The CDR3: CASSEFNSGPQETQYF. Here the CDR3 DNA reads TGCGCCAGCAGTGAGTTTAATAGCGGACCGCAAGAGACCCAGTACTTC.

The chain is built from TRBV11-2 and TRBJ2-2, with TRBD2 matching 12 bases. The CDR3 has 15 residues. The ends lost 7 bases at V and 6 bases at J; junction bases unmatched: 6. Per germline, CDR1 SGHAT and CDR2 FQNNGV. CDR3 in amino acids: CASILAGGLSGELFF. The CDR3 DNA follows: TGTGCCAGCATCCTAGCGGGGGGGCTCTCCGGGGAGCTGTTTTTT.

The V gene is TRBV6-5, the J gene TRBJ2-1; 7 bases map to TRBD2. With 6 bases clipped from V and 2 bases from J, the junction kept 7 bases outside the gene matches. CDR3 length: 15 residues. The germline CDR1 and CDR2 sequences are MNHEY and SVGAGI. The CDR3 here is CASRVAGGPYNEQFF. As DNA, the CDR3 is TGTGCCAGCAGGGTAGCGGGCGGCCCCTACAATGAGCAGTTCTTC.

This chain uses TRBV13 with TRBJ2-3; 9 nucleotides agree with TRBD1. After removal of 0 bases from V and 4 bases from J, the junction contained 2 bases not matched to a gene. There are 15 residues in the CDR3. Germline CDR1 is PRHDT and CDR2 is FYEKMQ (reference sequence). CDR3 loop: CASSLGTGGADTQYF. The CDR3 DNA is TGTGCCAGCAGCTTAGGGACAGGGGGGGCAGATACGCAGTATTTT.

The rearrangement links TRBV27 to TRBJ1-4; 7 positions agree with TRBD1. The CDR3 has 14 residues. Per the germline V gene, CDR1 is MNHEY and CDR2 is SMNVEV (reference sequence). V lost 3 bases to trimming and J lost 6 bases; unmatched junction nucleotides: 4. Here the CDR3 reads CASSLTGWDEKLFF. In DNA, the CDR3 is TGTGCCAGCAGTTTGACAGGGTGGGATGAAAAACTGTTTTTT. The whole variable domain, remainder taken from reference TRBV27 and TRBJ1-4, is EAQVTQNPRYLITVTGKKLTVTCSQNMNHEYMSWYRQDPGLGLRQIYYSMNVEVTDKGDVPEGYKVSRKEKRNFPLILESPSPNQTSLYFCASSLTGWDEKLFFGSGTQLSVL.

This clone turned up a few times. The J gene is TRBJ2-7, the V gene TRBV7-2, with TRBD2 matching over 8 bases. The CDR3 is made up of 14 amino acids. Germline V gene lookup returns CDR1 SGHTA and CDR2 FQGNSA. Losses at the gene ends were 3 bases for V and 3 bases for J; bases not matched to a gene: 4. The CDR3 DNA reads TGTGCCAGCAGCTTTCTGACTAGCGACTACGAGCAGTACTTC. Translating it yields CASSFLTSDYEQYF. Full variable domain (missing parts from reference TRBV7-2 and TRBJ2-7): GAGVSQSPSNKVTEKGKDVELRCDPISGHTALYWYRQSLGQGLEFLIYFQGNSAPDKSGLPSDRFSAERTGGSVSTLTIQRTQQEDSAVYLCASSFLTSDYEQYFGPGTRLTVT.

CDR3 in DNA: TGTGCCACCGCGGCCACTCACAATGAGCAGTTCTTC. Its protein is CATAATHNEQFF. The J gene is TRBJ2-1, the V gene TRBV10-3; no firm D call. CDR3 length equals 12 residues. Germline-derived CDR1 and CDR2 are ENHRY and SYGVKD. V was shortened by 10 bases and J by 5 bases, with 12 bases between the two germline ends.

V is TRBV12-2 and J is TRBJ2-5; no DNA check was done on the table's D call, TRBD2. TRBV12-2 is classified as a pseudogene. The length of the CDR3 is 17 residues. The CDR3: CASRLGLAGALQETQYF. The CDR3 DNA sequence: TGTGCAAGTCGCTTGGGACTAGCGGGGGCCTTACAAGAGACCCAGTACTTC.

This rearrangement joins TRBV12-5 to TRBJ2-2, with 9 bases identical to TRBD2. The length of the CDR3 is 17 residues. Germline trimming cut 0 bases from V and 3 bases from J; bases unmatched to any gene: 5. Germline V CDR1 and CDR2: LGHNT, FRNRAP. Here the CDR3 DNA reads TGTGCTAGTGGTTTGGTAACGGCGGGGGGGGACACCGGGGAGCTGTTTTTT. Translating it yields CASGLVTAGGDTGELFF.

The CDR3 loop reads CASSQFFGFSTEAFF. The DNA for the CDR3 is TGCGCCAGCAGCCAATTCTTCGGTTTTAGCACTGAAGCTTTCTTT. V usage is TRBV4-1 and J usage is TRBJ1-1, with D unresolved. With 2 bases removed from V and 4 bases from J, the gap between germline ends came to 14 bases. Germline CDR1 reads MGHRA; CDR2 reads YSYEKL. The CDR3 contains 15 residues.

The chain uses TRBV10-3 and TRBJ1-3, with 8 bases aligning to TRBD1. The CDR3 extends over 14 amino acids. Germline assignment: CDR1 ENHRY and CDR2 SYGVKD. Trimming cost V 5 bases and J 2 bases; bases outside gene matches: 2. The chain's CDR3 is CAISPDRAGNTIYF. CDR3 DNA: TGTGCCATCAGTCCGGACAGGGCTGGAAACACCATATATTTT.

The V call is TRBV4-3, the J call TRBJ2-1, with 8 bases aligning to TRBD2. The CDR3 has 17 amino acids. Germline V gene sequence: CDR1 LGHNA, CDR2 YSLEER. V lost 0 bases and J lost 0; bases outside the gene matches: 4. The CDR3 sequence is CASSQDLAGYSYNEQFF. CDR3 DNA: TGCGCCAGCAGCCAAGACTTAGCGGGGTACTCCTACAATGAGCAGTTCTTC.

This chain links TRBV11-2 with TRBJ1-1, with D perhaps TRBD1 (5 bases). V lost 5 bases and J lost 0, with 13 bases in between. CDR1 is SGHAT and CDR2 is FQNNGV in the germline V gene. The CDR3 is 15 residues long. The CDR3 DNA is TGTGCCAGCAGCGTACCAGGGAATCTGAACACTGAAGCTTTCTTT. Translating gives CASSVPGNLNTEAFF.

The CDR3: CASARTVSTDTQYF. The DNA of the CDR3 is TGTGCTAGTGCCCGGACAGTTAGCACAGATACGCAGTATTTT. J is TRBJ2-3 and V is TRBV12-5, with a possible D match to TRBD1 (6 bases). Germline CDR1 reads LGHNT; CDR2 reads FRNRAP. Trimming left V 7 bases short and J 0 bases short, with 11 bases between. There are 14 residues in the CDR3.

This clone has a handful of counts. This rearrangement joins TRBV25-1 to TRBJ2-7; the D gene is possibly TRBD2 (5 bases). This CDR3 spans 14 amino acids. Trimming stripped 9 bases from V and 4 bases from J, with 19 bases between. Germline CDR1 MGHDK, CDR2 SYGVNS. The CDR3 reads CARSPSRSGYEQYF. CDR3 nucleotides: TGTGCCAGGAGCCCTTCCAGGTCGGGGTACGAGCAGTACTTC.

The chain recombines TRBV12-5 with TRBJ1-2, with TRBD1 matching 7 bases. CDR1 is LGHNT and CDR2 is FRNRAP in the germline V gene. This CDR3 is built from 13 residues. Trimming took 1 base from V and 7 from J; bases not matched to a gene: 3. CDR3 DNA sequence: TGTGCTAGTGGTTTGGCAACAGGGGTTGGCTACACCTTC. Encoded protein: CASGLATGVGYTF.

J is TRBJ2-1 and V is TRBV2, with TRBD1 matching over 10 bases. The germline V gene encodes CDR1 SNHLY and CDR2 FYNNEI. V trimming: 6 bases; J trimming: 8 bases; junction bases outside the gene matches: 7. This CDR3 is built from 14 residues. DNA of the CDR3: TGTGCCAGCAGGGGGGGACAGGGGATCGATGAGCAGTTCTTC. Amino acid sequence: CASRGGQGIDEQFF. Drawing the rest from reference TRBV2 and TRBJ2-1, the complete variable domain is EPEVTQTPSHQVTQMGQEVILRCVPISNHLYFYWYRQILGQKVEFLVSFYNNEISEKSEIFDDQFSVERPDGSNFTLKIRSTKLEDSAMYFCASRGGQGIDEQFFGPGTRLTVL.

The V call is TRBV5-1, the J call TRBJ1-6; 9 bases are a match to TRBD1. V gave up 4 bases and J gave up 7 bases; unmatched junction bases: 3. This CDR3 is 14 amino acids long. Looked up from germline, CDR1 is SGHRS and CDR2 is YFSETQ. The CDR3 sequence: CASSPGTGNSPLHF. The CDR3 DNA follows: TGCGCCAGCAGCCCCGGGACAGGGAATTCACCCCTCCACTTT.

This sequence joins TRBV5-8 and TRBJ1-6; 7 bases agree with TRBD1. CDR3 length: 14 amino acids. Germline V lookup: CDR1 SGHTS, CDR2 YDEGEE. Trimming cost V 0 bases and J 9 bases; bases outside gene matches: 3. The CDR3 region is CASSLDRGGSPLHF. DNA for the CDR3: TGTGCCAGCAGCTTGGACAGGGGTGGTTCACCCCTCCACTTT.

This chain uses TRBV7-2 with TRBJ2-5; TRBD2 might be the D (6 bases). Between the trimmed V and J ends, which lost 2 bases and 4 bases, there was a span of 11 bases. Per germline, CDR1 SGHTA and CDR2 FQGNSA. The CDR3 runs to 14 residues. The CDR3 sequence is CASSLRRGVETQYF. The CDR3 DNA sequence: TGTGCCAGCAGCTTACGGCGCGGGGTAGAGACCCAGTACTTC.

This rearrangement joins TRBV29-1 to TRBJ2-7; 9 bases are shared with TRBD1. CDR1 is SQVTM and CDR2 is ANQGSEA in the germline V gene. V was clipped by 7 bases and J by 7 bases; unmatched bases: 11. CDR3 length: 13 residues. The CDR3 loop is CSAGTGHLGEQYF. The CDR3 DNA reads as TGCAGCGCTGGGACAGGGCACCTAGGGGAGCAGTACTTC.

This clone has more than one count but fewer than ten. The chain combines TRBV30 with TRBJ1-1; no firm D call. The CDR3 is 15 amino acids. The germline V and J ends were trimmed by 3 bases and 1 base, with 15 bases remaining between them. Looked up from germline, CDR1 is GTSNPN and CDR2 is SVGIG (reference sequence). CDR3 DNA: TGTGCCTGGAGGGGCCTCTGGCAAAAGAACACTGAAGCTTTCTTT. It is translated as CAWRGLWQKNTEAFF. The variable domain in full, with the rest retrieved from reference TRBV30 and TRBJ1-1, is SQTIHQWPATLVQPVGSPLSLECTVEGTSNPNLYWYRQAAGRGLQLLFYSVGIGQISSEVPQNLSASRPQDRQFILSSKKLLLSDSGFYLCAWRGLWQKNTEAFFGQGTRLTVV.

The chain recombines TRBV28 with TRBJ2-7, with 8 bases that match TRBD1. The CDR3 totals 12 residues. Germline CDR1 MDHEN, CDR2 SYDVKM. The trim removed 10 bases at V and 5 bases at J, leaving 7 bases unmatched. The CDR3 here is CATGQGGHEQYF. The CDR3 bases are TGTGCCACCGGACAGGGAGGCCACGAGCAGTACTTC.

The J gene is TRBJ2-1, the V gene TRBV6-5; 7 bases are shared with TRBD1. The CDR3 spans 15 residues. V lost 4 bases, J lost 2 bases, and 5 bases stayed unmatched. Germline V lookup: CDR1 MNHEY, CDR2 SVGAGI. This CDR3 is CASSSTGKAYNEQFF. In DNA, the CDR3 is TGTGCCAGCAGTTCGACAGGGAAAGCCTACAATGAGCAGTTCTTC.

The chain has TRBV6-5 and TRBJ1-5, with D hard to call. Trimming cost V 2 bases and J 4 bases, with 9 bases left between them. CDR3 length: 14 amino acids. CDR1 is MNHEY and CDR2 is SVGAGI in the germline V gene. The CDR3 DNA is TGTGCCAGCAGTTACGTCTCGGGGAATCAGCCCCAGCATTTT. Its protein product is CASSYVSGNQPQHF.

This chain links TRBV2 with TRBJ2-3; D is ambiguous. Germline-derived CDR1 and CDR2 are SNHLY and FYNNEI. With 6 bases removed from V and 2 bases from J, the gap between germline ends came to 18 bases. This CDR3 contains 16 residues. The CDR3, as DNA: TGTGCCAGCAGGCTTGAAGAGTCTAGTGTCACAGATACGCAGTATTTT. As protein: CASRLEESSVTDTQYF.

The gene calls are TRBV11-3 and TRBJ1-1; D not resolved. Per germline, CDR1 SGHNT and CDR2 YENEEA. V lost 4 bases and J lost 0, with 6 bases in between. The CDR3 covers 13 residues. The CDR3 bases are TGTGCCAGCAGCTCCCTTGTGAACACTGAAGCTTTCTTT. It encodes CASSSLVNTEAFF. Together with reference TRBV11-3 and TRBJ1-1, the CDR3 gives the full variable domain: EAGVVQSPRYKIIEKKQPVAFWCNPISGHNTLYWYLQNLGQGPELLIRYENEEAVDDSQLPKDRFSAERLKGVDSTLKIQPAELGDSAVYLCASSSLVNTEAFFGQGTRLTVV.